This T cell receptor beta chain emerged from a study of blood T cells in healthy people across ages. Regarding this clonotype: Its target is not known.

Combining a sample-barcoded 5' primer with a J-beta primer mix, a second PCR ran for roughly 7 to 12 cycles. Paired-end reads containing CDR3 totaled no fewer than 3 million for each sample. TCRdb fed the 5' RACE reads into MiXCR, producing one record per CDR3 protein. The sample carries around 710,000 distinct CDR3 sequences, around 46% recorded once. Caucasian individuals from Russia who were healthy and aged about 6 to 95 acted as donors. Germline loops: CDR1 MNHNS, CDR2 SASEGT. Between the trimmed V and J ends, which lost 6 bases and 1 base, there was a span of 18 bases. The CDR3 has 16 amino acids. Points from the study as a whole: It was held that diversity estimates obtained from one million T cells represented underestimates. In long-lived donors, naive CD4+ cell counts and diversity exceeded those of aged donors.

V gene TRBV6-1 combines with J gene TRBJ1-1; possibly TRBD1 for D (5 bases). The receptor's source is a woman aged 60-70 years in good health. Sequencing was done on a sample of blood. CDR3 amino acids: CASSPSPTGPNTEAFF. For the CDR3, the DNA is TGTGCCAGCAGCCCTTCCCCTACAGGACCGAACACTGAAGCTTTCTTT.